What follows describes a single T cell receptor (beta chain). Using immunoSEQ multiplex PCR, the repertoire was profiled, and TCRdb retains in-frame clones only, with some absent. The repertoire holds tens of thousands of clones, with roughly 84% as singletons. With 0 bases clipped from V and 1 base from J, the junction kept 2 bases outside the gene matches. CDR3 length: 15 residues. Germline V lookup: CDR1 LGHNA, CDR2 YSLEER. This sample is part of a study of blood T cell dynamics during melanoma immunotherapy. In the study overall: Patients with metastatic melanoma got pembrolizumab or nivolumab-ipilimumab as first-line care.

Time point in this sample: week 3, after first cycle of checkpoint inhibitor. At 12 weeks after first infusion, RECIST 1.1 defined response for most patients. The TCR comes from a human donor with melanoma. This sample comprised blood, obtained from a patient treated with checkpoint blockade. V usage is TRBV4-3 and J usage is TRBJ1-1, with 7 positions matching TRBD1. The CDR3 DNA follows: TGCGCCAGCAGCCAAGATAAGGGGGCGAACACTGAAGCTTTCTTT. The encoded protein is CASSQDKGANTEAFF.